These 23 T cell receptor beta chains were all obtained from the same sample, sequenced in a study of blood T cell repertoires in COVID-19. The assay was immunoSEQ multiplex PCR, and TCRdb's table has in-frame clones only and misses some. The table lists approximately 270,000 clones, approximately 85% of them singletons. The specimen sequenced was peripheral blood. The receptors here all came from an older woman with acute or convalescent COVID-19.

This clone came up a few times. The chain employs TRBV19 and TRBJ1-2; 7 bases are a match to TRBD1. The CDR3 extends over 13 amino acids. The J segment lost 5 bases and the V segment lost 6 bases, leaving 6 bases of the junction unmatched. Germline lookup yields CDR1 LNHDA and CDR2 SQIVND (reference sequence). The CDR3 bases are TGTGCCAGTAGGCCCGGGACAGTTTATGGCTACACCTTC. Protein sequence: CASRPGTVYGYTF.

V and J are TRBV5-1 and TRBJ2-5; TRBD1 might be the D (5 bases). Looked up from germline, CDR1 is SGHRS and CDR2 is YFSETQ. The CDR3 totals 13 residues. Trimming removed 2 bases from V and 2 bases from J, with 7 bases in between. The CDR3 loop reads CASSLRQQETQYF. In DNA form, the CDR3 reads TGCGCCAGCAGCTTAAGACAGCAAGAGACCCAGTACTTC.

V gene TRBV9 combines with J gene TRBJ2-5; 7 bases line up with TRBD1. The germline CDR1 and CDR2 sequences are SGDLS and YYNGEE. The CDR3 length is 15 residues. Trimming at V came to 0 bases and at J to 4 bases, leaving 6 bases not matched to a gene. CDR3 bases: TGTGCCAGCAGCGTAGAGGCAGGGGGTAGAGAGACCCAGTACTTC. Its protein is CASSVEAGGRETQYF.

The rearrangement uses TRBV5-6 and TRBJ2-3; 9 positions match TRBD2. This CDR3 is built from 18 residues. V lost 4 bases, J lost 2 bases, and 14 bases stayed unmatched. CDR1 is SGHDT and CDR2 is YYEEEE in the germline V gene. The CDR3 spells CASSHIAGVRPNTDTQYF. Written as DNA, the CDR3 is TGTGCCAGCAGCCACATAGCGGGGGTCCGACCTAACACAGATACGCAGTATTTT.

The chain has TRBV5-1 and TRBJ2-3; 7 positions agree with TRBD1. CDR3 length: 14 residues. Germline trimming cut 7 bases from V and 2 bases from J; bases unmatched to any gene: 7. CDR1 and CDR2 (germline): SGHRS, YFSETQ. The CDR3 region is CASSQGDPTDTQYF. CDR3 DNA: TGCGCCAGCTCGCAGGGGGACCCCACAGATACGCAGTATTTT.

CDR3 DNA sequence: TGTGCCTGGGGGGACATCCACTATGGCTACACCTTC. Translation gives CAWGDIHYGYTF. The chain is built from TRBV30 and TRBJ1-2; TRBD1 is a possible D gene (6 bases). This CDR3 spans 12 amino acids. V shed 5 bases and J shed 3 bases, with 10 bases lying between them. Germline V CDR1 and CDR2: GTSNPN, SVGIG (reference sequence).

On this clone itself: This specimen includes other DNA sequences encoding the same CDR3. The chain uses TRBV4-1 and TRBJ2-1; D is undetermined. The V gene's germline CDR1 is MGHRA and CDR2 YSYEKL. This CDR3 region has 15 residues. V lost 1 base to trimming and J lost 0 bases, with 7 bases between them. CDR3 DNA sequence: TGCGCCAGCAGCCAAGCCCCTAGCTCCTACAATGAGCAGTTCTTC. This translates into CASSQAPSSYNEQFF.

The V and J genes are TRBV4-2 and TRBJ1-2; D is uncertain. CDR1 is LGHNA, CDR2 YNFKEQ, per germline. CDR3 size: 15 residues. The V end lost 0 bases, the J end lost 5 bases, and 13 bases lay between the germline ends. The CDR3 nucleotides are TGTGCCAGCAGCCAAGAGGCTCAGTTCCAATATGGCTACACCTTC. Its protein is CASSQEAQFQYGYTF.

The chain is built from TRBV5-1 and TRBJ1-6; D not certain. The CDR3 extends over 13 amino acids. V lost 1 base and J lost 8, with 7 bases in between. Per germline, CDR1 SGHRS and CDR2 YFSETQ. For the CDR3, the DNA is TGCGCCAGCAGCTTGAGGGAGGATTCACCCCTCCACTTT. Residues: CASSLREDSPLHF.

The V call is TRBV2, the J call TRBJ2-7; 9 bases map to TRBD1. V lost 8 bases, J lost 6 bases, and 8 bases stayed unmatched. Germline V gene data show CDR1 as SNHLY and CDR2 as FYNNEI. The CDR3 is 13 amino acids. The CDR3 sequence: CASSQGAIGEQYF. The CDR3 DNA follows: TGTGCCAGCTCACAGGGGGCCATAGGCGAGCAGTACTTC.

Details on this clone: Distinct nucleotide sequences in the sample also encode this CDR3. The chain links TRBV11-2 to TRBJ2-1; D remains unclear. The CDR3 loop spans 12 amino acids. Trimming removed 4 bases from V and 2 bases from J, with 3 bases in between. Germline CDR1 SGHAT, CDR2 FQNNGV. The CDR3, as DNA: TGTGCCAGCAGCTCCGCCTACAATGAGCAGTTCTTC. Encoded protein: CASSSAYNEQFF.

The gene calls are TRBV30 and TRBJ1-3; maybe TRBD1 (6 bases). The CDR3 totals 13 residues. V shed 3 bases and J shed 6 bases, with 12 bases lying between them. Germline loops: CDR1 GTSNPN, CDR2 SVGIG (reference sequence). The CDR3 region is CAWRQGNENTIYF. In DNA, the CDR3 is TGTGCCTGGAGACAGGGCAATGAAAACACCATATATTTT.

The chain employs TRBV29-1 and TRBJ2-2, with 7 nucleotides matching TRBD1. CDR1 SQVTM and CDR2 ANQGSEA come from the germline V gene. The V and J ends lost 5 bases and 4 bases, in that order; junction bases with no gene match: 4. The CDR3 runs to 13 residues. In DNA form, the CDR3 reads TGCAGCGTTCGGGACAGACCCACCGGGGAGCTGTTTTTT. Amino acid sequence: CSVRDRPTGELFF.

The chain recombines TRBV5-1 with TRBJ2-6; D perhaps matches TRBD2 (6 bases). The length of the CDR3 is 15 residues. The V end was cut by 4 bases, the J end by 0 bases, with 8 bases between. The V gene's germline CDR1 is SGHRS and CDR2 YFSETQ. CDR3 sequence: CASSDGGSGANVLTF. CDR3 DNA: TGCGCCAGCAGCGACGGGGGCTCTGGGGCCAACGTCCTGACTTTC.

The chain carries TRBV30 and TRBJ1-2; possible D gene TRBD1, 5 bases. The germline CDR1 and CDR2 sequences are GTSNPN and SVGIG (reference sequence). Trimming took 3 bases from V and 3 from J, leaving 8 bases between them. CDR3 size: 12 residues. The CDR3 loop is CAWRGGHYGYTF. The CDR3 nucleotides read TGTGCCTGGAGGGGGGGTCACTATGGCTACACCTTC.

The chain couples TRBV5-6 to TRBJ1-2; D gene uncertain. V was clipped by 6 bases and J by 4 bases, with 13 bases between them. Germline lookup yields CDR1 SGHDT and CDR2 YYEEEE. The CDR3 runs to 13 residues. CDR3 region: CASTRTTAYGYTF. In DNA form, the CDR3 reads TGTGCCAGCACCCGTACAACCGCCTATGGCTACACCTTC.

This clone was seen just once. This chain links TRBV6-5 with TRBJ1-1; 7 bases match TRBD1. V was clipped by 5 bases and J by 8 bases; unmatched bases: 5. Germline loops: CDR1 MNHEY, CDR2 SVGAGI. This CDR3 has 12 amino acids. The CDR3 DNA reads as TGTGCCAGCAGTCGACAGGGTAGGGAAGCTTTCTTT. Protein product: CASSRQGREAFF.

The CDR3 DNA reads as TGCGCCAGCAGCTTGGACGGGGAGGCCAGCACTGAAGCTTTCTTT. Protein: CASSLDGEASTEAFF. The V gene is TRBV5-1, the J gene TRBJ1-1; D is ambiguous. CDR1 SGHRS and CDR2 YFSETQ come from the germline V gene. This CDR3 spans 15 amino acids. The V gene lost 0 bases and the J gene lost 4 bases, with 13 bases spanning the gap.

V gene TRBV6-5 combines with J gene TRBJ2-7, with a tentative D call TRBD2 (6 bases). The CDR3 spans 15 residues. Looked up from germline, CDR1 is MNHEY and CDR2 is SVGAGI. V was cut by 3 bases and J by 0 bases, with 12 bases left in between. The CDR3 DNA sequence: TGTGCCAGCAGTTATGCGGGACGGAGCTCCTACGAGCAGTACTTC. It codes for CASSYAGRSSYEQYF.

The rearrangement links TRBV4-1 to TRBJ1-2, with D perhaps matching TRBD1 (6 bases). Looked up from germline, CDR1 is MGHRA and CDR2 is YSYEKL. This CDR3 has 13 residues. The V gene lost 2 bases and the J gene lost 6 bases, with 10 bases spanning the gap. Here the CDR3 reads CASSQHRVNGYTF. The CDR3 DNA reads TGCGCCAGCAGCCAACACAGGGTGAATGGCTACACCTTC.

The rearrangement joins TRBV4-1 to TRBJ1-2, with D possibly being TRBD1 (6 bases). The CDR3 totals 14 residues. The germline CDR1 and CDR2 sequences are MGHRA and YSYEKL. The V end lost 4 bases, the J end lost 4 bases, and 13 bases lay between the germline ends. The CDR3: CASSPQGRSYGYTF. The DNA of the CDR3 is TGCGCCAGCAGCCCCCAGGGGCGAAGCTATGGCTACACCTTC.

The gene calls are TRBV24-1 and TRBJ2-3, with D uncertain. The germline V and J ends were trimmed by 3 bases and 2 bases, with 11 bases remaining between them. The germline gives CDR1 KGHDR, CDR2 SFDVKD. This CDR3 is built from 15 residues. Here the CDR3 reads CATSDPSSVTDTQYF. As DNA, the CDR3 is TGTGCCACCAGTGATCCTAGTTCTGTCACAGATACGCAGTATTTT.

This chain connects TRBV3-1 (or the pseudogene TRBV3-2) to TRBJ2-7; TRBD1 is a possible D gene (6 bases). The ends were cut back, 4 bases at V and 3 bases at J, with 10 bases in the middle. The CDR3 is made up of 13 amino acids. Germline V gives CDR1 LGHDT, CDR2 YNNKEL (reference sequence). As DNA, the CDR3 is TGTGCCAGCAGCCTACAGGGAGACTACGAGCAGTACTTC. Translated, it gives CASSLQGDYEQYF.